This TCR beta chain came from a study of blood T cell repertoires in COVID-19. Across the study: Specimens from acute and convalescent COVID-19 originated in the United States, Italy and Spain. Sources were T cells, B-cell-depleted T cells, or PBMCs; the material itself was cDNA or gDNA.

The CDR3 covers 12 residues. V lost 4 bases to trimming and J lost 6 bases, with 9 bases between them. Germline CDR1 SGDLS, CDR2 YYNGEE. Per the authors' pipeline: Reference gene primer amplification gave estimated nucleated cell counts. Repertoires were generated with immunoSEQ multiplex PCR, while TCRdb's copy carries only in-frame clones and drops some. V, J and clone size derive from that table, while D and trimming were established from the DNA sequence. The sample has 35,000 to 45,000 clones, 60% to 85% seen once. This chain links TRBV9 with TRBJ2-3; D is possibly TRBD2 (5 bases). Sequenced: peripheral blood. The TCR was taken from a man in his 60s with active COVID-19. The CDR3 loop is CASSTGLDTQYF. In DNA, the CDR3 is TGTGCCAGCAGCACCGGACTGGATACGCAGTATTTT.